This TCR beta chain was found in a study of blood T cell repertoires in COVID-19. The wider study: Donors in the United States, Italy and Spain gave samples during acute or convalescent COVID-19. PBMCs, B-cell-depleted T cells, or T cells provided the cDNA or gDNA that made up the material.

Sequenced by immunoSEQ multiplex PCR; TCRdb stores in-frame clones only, minus some. Of 35,000 to 40,000 clones listed, 80% to 90% are singletons. From germline, CDR1 is SGDLS and CDR2 YYNGEE. There are 15 residues in the CDR3. V was pared by 5 bases and J by 9 bases, with 11 bases of the junction left unmatched. The chain is built from TRBV9 and TRBJ2-1, with 10 bases matching TRBD1. Sequenced: peripheral blood. This clonotype was obtained from a human donor in a cohort sampled during active COVID-19. The CDR3 sequence: CASRPRTGGPSEQFF. The CDR3 bases are TGTGCCAGCAGACCGAGGACAGGGGGGCCGTCTGAGCAGTTCTTC.